This TCR beta chain was identified during a study of shared clonotypes between healthy human individuals. Per the germline V gene, CDR1 is SGHRS and CDR2 is YFSETQ. V lost 4 bases and J lost 2, with 22 bases in between. The CDR3 runs 17 residues. The sorted-subset replicate PCRs were given around 200 ng DNA, which is 30,000 to 35,000 T cell genomes. Produced via immunoSEQ multiplex PCR; TCRdb's table is partial and in-frame only. This table holds hundreds of thousands of clones, roughly 95% found once. General study points: Among non-shared clonotypes, generation probabilities were lower than among those shared by all four donors. Among four donors, about 5% of naive CD4 clonotypes were found in common.

CD45RO-negative, CCR7-selected cells formed the naive CD8 fraction, which excluded terminally differentiated effector memory CD45RA+ cells. This clone was seen once. What it binds is not known. This receptor was identified in a woman between 25 and 40 years old in good health. The V and J genes are TRBV5-1 and TRBJ2-7; D not certain. The sequencing input was naive CD8+ T cells sorted from blood. In nucleotides, the CDR3 is TGCGCCAGCAGCGTAAGCCCTCGAATAGAAGGTCCCTACGAGCAGTACTTC. Amino acid sequence: CASSVSPRIEGPYEQYF.